The 15 T cell receptor beta chains reported below all come from one sample, sequenced in a study of naive and memory T cell subsets. Study conclusions and caveats: Especially in CD8 cells, naive repertoires contained a few larger clonotypes, possibly CD45RA-re-expressing memory cells.

Both TRBC1 and TRBC2 were covered by a beta constant-region primer of two equimolar oligonucleotides. The ligated cDNA underwent four PCR rounds using SP2 and nested alpha and beta constant-region primers. TCRdb analysed the UMI-ligation and nested PCR reads with MiXCR anew, one entry per CDR3 protein. The sample lists roughly 100,000 distinct CDR3 sequences; around 15% were seen once. Their target antigens are unknown. Sequencing was performed on naive CD8+ T cells from blood. These receptors were obtained from a human donor in good health.

This clonotype was found a few times. The V call is TRBV4-3, the J call TRBJ2-1, with D uncertain. Trimming shortened V by 0 bases and J by 12 bases, and 12 bases separated the two germline ends. Germline values: CDR1 LGHNA, CDR2 YSLEER. The CDR3 has 13 residues. The CDR3 sequence: CASSQDTRTRQFF. The CDR3 bases are TGCGCCAGCAGCCAAGATACCAGGACCAGGCAGTTCTTC.

The chain combines TRBV25-1 with TRBJ2-7, with D perhaps assigned TRBD1 or TRBD2 (5 bases each). Trimming removed 1 base at V and 7 bases at J, with 14 bases between. CDR1 and CDR2 from the germline V gene are MGHDK and SYGVNS. This CDR3 is 14 amino acids long. CDR3 loop: CASSEWAGRREQYF. CDR3 DNA sequence: TGTGCCAGCAGTGAATGGGCAGGGCGGAGGGAGCAGTACTTC.

This clonotype was counted only a few times. V usage is TRBV12-3 or TRBV12-4 and J usage is TRBJ2-7; D is unclear. V dropped 4 bases and J dropped 0 bases, with 10 bases sitting between them. The CDR3 consists of 14 residues. CDR3 in DNA: TGTGCCAGCAGTTCGTGGCCCAGCTCCTACGAGCAGTACTTC. Translation gives CASSSWPSSYEQYF.

This sequence joins TRBV6-2 or TRBV6-3 and TRBJ2-2; D ambiguous. This CDR3 contains 14 residues. CDR1 MNHEY and CDR2 SVGEGT come from the germline V gene. The V end lost 2 bases, the J end lost 7 bases, and 11 bases lay between the germline ends. The CDR3: CASSYQKFIGELFF. CDR3 coding DNA: TGTGCCAGCAGTTACCAAAAGTTCATCGGGGAGCTGTTTTTT.

This clonotype was counted a few times. The chain joins TRBV20-1 to TRBJ2-5, with 7 bases matching TRBD1. This CDR3 has 21 residues. The ends lost 2 bases at V and 1 base at J; junction bases unmatched: 25. CDR1 DFQATT and CDR2 SNEGSKA come from the germline V gene (reference sequence). CDR3 in DNA: TGCAGTGCTAGACGAGGTGCAATGGGGGACAGCGCAATTATTTTCCAAGAGACCCAGTACTTC. Translated: CSARRGAMGDSAIIFQETQYF.

The V gene is TRBV12-3 or TRBV12-4, the J gene TRBJ2-1, with D possibly matching TRBD2 (5 bases). The CDR3 sequence is 15 residues long. V was shortened by 5 bases and J by 0 bases, with 11 bases between the two germline ends. Written as DNA, the CDR3 is TGTGCCAGCAGTCGGAGCGGTAGCTCCTACAATGAGCAGTTCTTC. Its protein product is CASSRSGSSYNEQFF.

This clonotype was observed at least ten times. This chain uses TRBV7-9 with TRBJ2-1; 8 nucleotides align to TRBD2. CDR3 length: 16 residues. Germline CDR1 is SEHNR and CDR2 is FQNEAQ (reference sequence). V lost 4 bases, J lost 6 bases, and 11 bases stayed unmatched. The CDR3 DNA reads TGTGCCAGCAGCTACCTCTTAGCGGGATCTGGCAATGAGCAGTTCTTC. It translates to CASSYLLAGSGNEQFF.

V and J are TRBV10-3 and TRBJ2-3, with D perhaps given as TRBD1 or TRBD2 (5 bases each). Germline lookup yields CDR1 ENHRY and CDR2 SYGVKD. The CDR3 has 18 residues. V shed 0 bases and J shed 5 bases, with 21 bases lying between them. The CDR3 bases are TGTGCCATCAGTGAGTCGACTGGGGGTATGCGGGCAGGAGATACGCAGTATTTT. This sequence encodes CAISESTGGMRAGDTQYF.

The CDR3 nucleotides are TGTGCCAGCAGTCAGGACGGGAGTACGCAGTATTTT. Its protein is CASSQDGSTQYF. The V gene is TRBV27, the J gene TRBJ2-3, with D maybe TRBD2 (6 bases). Germline V gene sequence: CDR1 MNHEY, CDR2 SMNVEV (reference sequence). CDR3 size: 12 residues. V was clipped by 5 bases and J by 8 bases, with 11 bases between them.

This clonotype was seen a handful of times. V gene TRBV6-2 or TRBV6-3 combines with J gene TRBJ1-1; D ambiguous. V lost 6 bases to trimming and J lost 9 bases, with 14 bases between them. CDR3 length: 12 residues. Germline CDR1 and CDR2: MNHEY and SVGEGT. In nucleotides, the CDR3 is TGTGCCAGCAGACCCGACATAAATCAAGCTTTCTTT. Translation: CASRPDINQAFF.

The gene calls are TRBV2 and TRBJ2-7; D is perhaps TRBD1 or TRBD2 (5 bases each). Trimming pared 7 bases from V and 6 bases from J, leaving 25 bases between. From germline, CDR1 is SNHLY and CDR2 FYNNEI. The CDR3 is 16 residues long. CDR3 residues: CASIATGIGVKGEQYF. Here the CDR3 DNA reads TGTGCCAGCATCGCTACGGGGATAGGGGTAAAGGGCGAGCAGTACTTC.

The chain combines TRBV12-3 or TRBV12-4 with TRBJ2-5; D not resolved. The CDR3 has 12 residues. V was shortened by 6 bases and J by 1 base, with 6 bases between the two germline ends. The DNA of the CDR3 is TGTGCCAGCAGGGCCCCCCAAGAGACCCAGTACTTC. Amino acids: CASRAPQETQYF.

This clonotype has at least ten counts. The CDR3: CASSLLGSNQPQHF. The CDR3 DNA sequence: TGTGCCAGCAGTTTACTGGGGAGCAATCAGCCCCAGCATTTT. This chain links TRBV12-3 or TRBV12-4 with TRBJ1-5; D is undetermined. V gave up 2 bases and J gave up 1 base, with 6 bases separating them. The CDR3 consists of 14 residues.

The chain combines TRBV11-2 with TRBJ1-4, with D unresolved. CDR1 is SGHAT, CDR2 FQNNGV, per germline. Deletions cut 1 base from V and 4 bases from J, with 7 bases between. The length of the CDR3 is 14 residues. The CDR3 here is CASSLGGNNEKLFF. CDR3 nucleotide sequence: TGTGCCAGCAGCTTAGGCGGAAATAATGAAAAACTGTTTTTT.

The V and J genes are TRBV9 and TRBJ2-1; 9 bases match TRBD2. The germline V gene encodes CDR1 SGDLS and CDR2 YYNGEE. The CDR3 is 15 amino acids. Germline trimming cut 0 bases from V and 7 bases from J; bases unmatched to any gene: 5. CDR3 coding DNA: TGTGCCAGCAGCGTAGCGGGACTAGCAGTAAATGAGCAGTTCTTC. This encodes CASSVAGLAVNEQFF. The whole variable domain, filled in from reference TRBV9 and TRBJ2-1, reads DSGVTQTPKHLITATGQRVTLRCSPRSGDLSVYWYQQSLDQGLQFLIQYYNGEERAKGNILERFSAQQFPDLHSELNLSSLELGDSALYFCASSVAGLAVNEQFFGPGTRLTVL.